Shown below are 9 T cell receptor beta chains from a single sample sequenced in a study of shared clonotypes between healthy human individuals. Sequenced by immunoSEQ multiplex PCR; TCRdb stores in-frame clones only, minus some. The sample contains under 1,100,000 clones, 70% to 80% of which appear only once. What was sequenced was memory CD4+ T cells from PBMCs. Subset described: CD45RA-negative fraction. These receptors originate from a young man in good health. Some clones in this sample may be carry-over from other donors' samples.

The chain uses TRBV4-1 and TRBJ2-7, with TRBD1 matching over 9 bases. The CDR3 has 15 amino acids. Germline CDR1 MGHRA, CDR2 YSYEKL. V trimming: 4 bases; J trimming: 3 bases; junction bases outside the gene matches: 7. The CDR3 here is CASSRAGTGNYEQYF. CDR3 nucleotides: TGCGCCAGCAGCCGCGCCGGGACAGGGAACTACGAGCAGTACTTC.

About this clone itself: Given a far larger clone just one base away, this is likely a sequencing read error. The CDR3 is CASSDEGNTEAFF. DNA for the CDR3: TGTGCCAGCAGTGATGAGGGGAACACTGAAGCTTTCTTT. The chain uses TRBV6-1 and TRBJ1-1; D ambiguous. Germline V lookup: CDR1 MNHNS, CDR2 SASEGT. The CDR3 is 13 residues long. V was clipped by 3 bases and J by 1 base, with 6 bases between them.

The rearrangement links TRBV5-1 to TRBJ2-7, with TRBD2 matching over 10 bases. CDR1 and CDR2 (germline): SGHRS, YFSETQ. After removal of 3 bases from V and 4 bases from J, the junction contained 7 bases not matched to a gene. The CDR3 is made up of 15 amino acids. Here the CDR3 DNA reads TGCGCCAGCAGCTCGGGGGGTAGCGGGAGGTACGAGCAGTACTTC. Protein product: CASSSGGSGRYEQYF.

Written as DNA, the CDR3 is TGTGCCAGCAGCTCCAGACAGCCTTTGAACACTGAAGCTTTCTTT. Its translation: CASSSRQPLNTEAFF. The gene calls are TRBV7-8 and TRBJ1-1, with D possibly being TRBD1 (5 bases). Germline CDR1 SGHVS, CDR2 FQNEAQ. The germline V and J ends were trimmed by 4 bases and 0 bases, with 12 bases remaining between them. The CDR3 contains 15 residues.

Concerning this clone itself: Given a much more abundant clone one base away, this may be a read error. Other DNA sequences in the sample encode the same CDR3. The V call is TRBV5-1, the J call TRBJ2-7; no clear D gene. The V end was cut by 0 bases, the J end by 3 bases, with 4 bases between. CDR3 length: 12 residues. Per the germline V gene, CDR1 is SGHRS and CDR2 is YFSETQ. The CDR3 DNA follows: TGCGCCAGCAGCTTGGTGGGCTACGAGCAGTACTTC. This translates into CASSLVGYEQYF.

This clone has just a few counts. This chain joins TRBV5-8 and TRBJ1-4, with D perhaps matching TRBD1 (5 bases). With 7 bases removed from V and 10 bases from J, the gap between germline ends came to 17 bases. From germline, CDR1 is SGHTS and CDR2 YDEGEE. This CDR3 is built from 13 residues. The CDR3: CASFLGPGGKLFF. Written as DNA, the CDR3 is TGTGCCAGCTTCCTTGGGCCTGGGGGAAAACTGTTTTTT.

The rearrangement uses TRBV2 and TRBJ2-7, with a tentative D call TRBD1 (6 bases). The CDR3 covers 12 residues. V lost 7 bases, J lost 5 bases, and 12 bases lay in between. Looked up from germline, CDR1 is SNHLY and CDR2 is FYNNEI. This CDR3 is CASKSDSDEQYF. CDR3 bases: TGTGCCAGCAAATCGGACAGTGACGAGCAGTACTTC.

The chain uses TRBV28 and TRBJ2-4; the D is unclear. Trimming stripped 1 base from V and 6 bases from J, with 7 bases between. The germline CDR1 and CDR2 sequences are MDHEN and SYDVKM. The CDR3 has 13 amino acids. The CDR3 region has the DNA TGTGCCAGCAGTTTATTGGCAGGAAACATTCAGTACTTC. It codes for CASSLLAGNIQYF.

The gene calls are TRBV29-1 and TRBJ1-1, with 7 bases that match TRBD1. The CDR3 sequence is 13 residues long. Per germline, CDR1 SQVTM and CDR2 ANQGSEA. V shed 6 bases and J 7 bases; nucleotides not matched to a gene: 11. The CDR3 region is CSVETGSGGEAFF. The CDR3, as DNA: TGCAGCGTCGAGACAGGGTCAGGGGGTGAAGCTTTCTTT.